The 23 T cell receptor beta chains reported below all come from one sample, sequenced in a study. TCRdb re-called the 5' RACE reads through MiXCR, storing one row per CDR3 protein. Of about 43,000 distinct CDR3 sequences in the sample, around a fifth are singletons; the top ten hold roughly 4%. Cells sorted as Tregs were CD4+, CD25+ and CD127-/low. The sequenced sample consisted of Tregs sorted from a lymph node. Source of these receptors: a female donor with breast cancer.

This clonotype was detected only a few times. A junction boundary mismatches the germline segment, possibly from a read error. The chain employs TRBV20-1 and TRBJ2-1; 10 nucleotides match TRBD2. The CDR3 covers 14 residues. Germline V gives CDR1 DFQATT, CDR2 SNEGSKA (reference sequence). CDR3 in DNA: TGCAGTGCGCCGACTACTAGCGGGATGGTTGAGCAGTCCTTC. It translates to CSAPTTSGMVEQSF.

To note about this clonotype: At one of its ends the junction is not consistent with the germline gene, which may arise from a read error. V usage is TRBV4-1 and J usage is TRBJ1-1; a possible D gene is TRBD1 (6 bases). CDR1 MGHRA and CDR2 YSYEKL come from the germline V gene. The CDR3 spans 14 residues. The CDR3 DNA is TGCACCAGCAGCCAAGGGGGACCCCTGGGGGAAGCTTTCTTT. Translated, it gives CTSSQGGPLGEAFF.

This clonotype was detected only a few times. V is TRBV5-6 and J is TRBJ2-1, with TRBD2 matching 14 bases. The CDR3 loop spans 18 amino acids. The germline V gene has CDR1 SGHDT and CDR2 YYEEEE. With V trimmed by 4 bases and J by 2 bases, 8 bases remained unmatched. In DNA form, the CDR3 reads TGTGCCAGCAGCCCCGGACTAGCGGGAGGCATTACCTACAATGAGCAGTTCTTC. Protein sequence: CASSPGLAGGITYNEQFF.

The table lists this clonotype with a few counts. Because the CDR3 is missing its conserved closing phenylalanine or tryptophan, this is likely a read error. The chain employs TRBV6-1 and TRBJ2-1; D is possibly TRBD1 (6 bases). The CDR3 runs to 13 residues. The V end was cut by 6 bases, the J end by 5 bases, with 11 bases between. The germline CDR1 and CDR2 sequences are MNHNS and SASEGT. CDR3 in amino acids: CASRQGPDNEQFL. CDR3 DNA: TGTGCCAGCAGACAGGGTCCCGACAATGAGCAGTTCTTG.

Turning to this clonotype: The junction does not match germline at one end; this may be a read error. This sequence joins TRBV6-1 and TRBJ2-7, with D possibly called TRBD1 or TRBD2 (5 bases each). Per the germline V gene, CDR1 is MNHNS and CDR2 is SASEGT. CDR3 size: 13 residues. The CDR3 spells CACSEGTSYEQYF. The DNA of the CDR3 is TGTGCCTGCAGTGAAGGGACGTCCTACGAGCAGTACTTC.

The chain has TRBV5-5 and TRBJ2-1, with TRBD2 identical over 10 bases. This CDR3 has 17 amino acids. The germline V gene has CDR1 SGHKS and CDR2 YYEKEE (reference sequence). The trim removed 0 bases at V and 6 bases at J, leaving 9 bases unmatched. The CDR3 protein is CASSLEEIAGGANEQFF. CDR3 bases: TGTGCCAGCAGCTTGGAGGAGATAGCGGGAGGTGCCAATGAGCAGTTCTTC. The full variable domain, in which reference TRBV5-5 and TRBJ2-1 provide the parts outside the CDR3, is DAGVTQSPTHLIKTRGQQVTLRCSPISGHKSVSWYQQVLGQGPQFIFQYYEKEERGRGNFPDRFSARQFPNYSSELNVNALLLGDSALYLCASSLEEIAGGANEQFFGPGTRLTVL.

This clonotype was seen ten or more times. This rearrangement joins TRBV20-1 to TRBJ1-4; possible D gene TRBD1, 5 bases. V lost 5 bases to trimming and J lost 8 bases, with 12 bases between them. The germline V gene has CDR1 DFQATT and CDR2 SNEGSKA (reference sequence). CDR3 length: 12 residues. DNA for the CDR3: TGCAGTGCTGATCGCGGACAAGAAAAACTGTTTTTT. It encodes CSADRGQEKLFF.

As regards this clonotype: This may be a read error: a much more frequent sequence differs by one nucleotide. This sequence joins TRBV5-6 and TRBJ1-1, with D possibly TRBD1 on 5 matching bases. The germline V gene encodes CDR1 SGHDT and CDR2 YYEEEE. The CDR3 covers 14 residues. The CDR3 region has the DNA TGTGCCAGCATCTTGGACAAACTGAACACTGAAGCTTTCTTT. Its translation: CASILDKLNTEAFF.

This clonotype was counted at least ten times. This chain connects TRBV5-1 to TRBJ1-1; weak D call: TRBD1 (6 bases). CDR3 length: 13 residues. Germline V lookup: CDR1 SGHRS, CDR2 YFSETQ. Trimming left V 7 bases short and J 5 bases short, with 15 bases between. Here the CDR3 reads CASEGGPGTEAFF. The CDR3 DNA reads as TGCGCCAGCGAGGGGGGGCCGGGAACTGAAGCTTTCTTT.

As for this clonotype: Given a much more abundant clone one base away, this may be a read error. The chain combines TRBV4-1 with TRBJ2-7; unclear D gene. The CDR3 has 15 amino acids. The germline V gene encodes CDR1 MGHRA and CDR2 YSYEKL. The CDR3 bases are TGCGCCGGCAGCCAAAGTTCCGGCAGCGTCTACGAGCAGTACTTC. As protein: CAGSQSSGSVYEQYF.

This clonotype showed up just a few times. V is TRBV5-6 and J is TRBJ1-1; TRBD1 is a possible D gene (5 bases). The germline V gene has CDR1 SGHDT and CDR2 YYEEEE. Trimming removed 4 bases at V and 2 bases at J, with 9 bases between. The CDR3 is made up of 13 amino acids. CDR3 bases: TGTGCCAGCAGCCAGGGTCCAAACACTGAAGCTTTCTTT. It codes for CASSQGPNTEAFF.

This clonotype turned up a few times. The J gene is TRBJ2-7, the V gene TRBV5-1, with a weak D call TRBD1 (6 bases). Trimming took 2 bases from V and 5 from J, leaving 11 bases between them. The CDR3 extends over 13 amino acids. Germline V gives CDR1 SGHRS, CDR2 YFSETQ. CDR3 region: CASSFQGFNEQYF. The DNA for the CDR3 is TGCGCCAGCAGCTTCCAGGGGTTCAACGAGCAGTACTTC.

V is TRBV9 and J is TRBJ1-1; tentatively, D is TRBD1 (6 bases). Germline V lookup: CDR1 SGDLS, CDR2 YYNGEE. V gave up 0 bases and J gave up 1 base, with 16 bases separating them. This CDR3 comprises 17 residues. The CDR3 loop reads CASSVGGRGFRNTEAFF. In DNA, the CDR3 is TGTGCCAGCAGCGTAGGGGGGAGGGGGTTCCGGAACACTGAAGCTTTCTTT. Based on the CDR3 plus reference TRBV9 and TRBJ1-1, the full variable domain is DSGVTQTPKHLITATGQRVTLRCSPRSGDLSVYWYQQSLDQGLQFLIQYYNGEERAKGNILERFSAQQFPDLHSELNLSSLELGDSALYFCASSVGGRGFRNTEAFFGQGTRLTVV.

This clonotype was found a few times. The chain links TRBV7-3 to TRBJ1-1; D might be TRBD1 (5 bases). Germline-derived CDR1 and CDR2 are SGHTA and FQGTGA. CDR3 length: 16 amino acids. Deletions cut 5 bases from V and 5 bases from J, with 21 bases between. This CDR3 is CASSPHLGVGKTEAFF. As DNA, the CDR3 is TGTGCCAGCAGCCCACACTTAGGGGTTGGAAAAACTGAAGCTTTCTTT.

V usage is TRBV28 and J usage is TRBJ2-5, with D perhaps matching TRBD2 (6 bases). The germline V gene has CDR1 MDHEN and CDR2 SYDVKM. There are 14 residues in the CDR3. Trimming pared 3 bases from V and 5 bases from J, leaving 13 bases between. DNA for the CDR3: TGTGCCAGCAGTTTGGCGGGAACCCAGGAGACCCAGTACTTC. It is translated as CASSLAGTQETQYF.

This clonotype was counted a few times. This chain connects TRBV3-1 to TRBJ1-5; unclear D gene. This CDR3 comprises 15 residues. Trimming removed 0 bases at V and 9 bases at J, with 15 bases between. Germline CDR1 LGHDT, CDR2 YNNKEL (reference sequence). The CDR3 region is CASSQESPGRGPQHF. In nucleotides, the CDR3 is TGTGCCAGCAGCCAAGAATCACCGGGCCGGGGGCCCCAGCATTTT. The full variable domain, in which reference TRBV3-1 and TRBJ1-5 provide the parts outside the CDR3, is DTAVSQTPKYLVTQMGNDKSIKCEQNLGHDTMYWYKQDSKKFLKIMFSYNNKELIINETVPNRFSPKSPDKAHLNLHINSLELGDSAVYFCASSQESPGRGPQHFGDGTRLSIL.

This clonotype occurred many times. The chain combines TRBV29-1 with TRBJ1-1; no reliable D call. Germline values: CDR1 SQVTM, CDR2 ANQGSEA. CDR3 size: 13 residues. Trimming shortened V by 4 bases and J by 1 base, and 10 bases separated the two germline ends. The CDR3 reads CSVGSGRNTEAFF. The CDR3 bases are TGCAGCGTTGGCTCGGGGAGGAACACTGAAGCTTTCTTT. The full variable domain, with the rest looked up from reference TRBV29-1 and TRBJ1-1, is SAVISQKPSRDICQRGTSLTIQCQVDSQVTMMFWYRQQPGQSLTLIATANQGSEATYESGFVIDKFPISRPNLTFSTLTVSNMSPEDSSIYLCSVGSGRNTEAFFGQGTRLTVV.

The CDR3 region has the DNA TGTGCCAGCAGCAAAGGGACGGTCGAAAACTATGGCTACACCTTC. This gives the protein CASSKGTVENYGYTF. The chain joins TRBV9 to TRBJ1-2; TRBD1 might be the D (5 bases). The V end lost 4 bases, the J end lost 2 bases, and 15 bases lay between the germline ends. This CDR3 region has 15 residues. Germline V gene lookup returns CDR1 SGDLS and CDR2 YYNGEE.

On this clonotype: This may come from a read error, since a much larger clone is one base off. V gene TRBV7-3 combines with J gene TRBJ2-1; D is undetermined. Germline loops: CDR1 SGHTA, CDR2 FQGTGA. The CDR3 covers 16 residues. With 7 bases removed from V and 0 bases from J, the gap between germline ends came to 16 bases. The CDR3 spells CASIPYGTSSYNEQFF. CDR3 nucleotide sequence: TGTGCCAGCATCCCCTACGGCACCAGCTCCTACAATGAGCAGTTCTTC.

This clonotype showed up many times. This chain connects TRBV2 to TRBJ2-3; TRBD2 agrees at 13 bases. Germline V gene sequence: CDR1 SNHLY, CDR2 FYNNEI. The CDR3 length is 18 residues. The V segment lost 4 bases and the J segment 0 bases; nucleotides outside the gene matches: 7. CDR3 protein: CASSAPGTSGVSTDTQYF. CDR3 DNA: TGTGCCAGCAGTGCCCCCGGGACTAGCGGGGTTAGCACAGATACGCAGTATTTT.

This clonotype was seen only once. Mismatch with germline at one junction end may stem from a read error. The chain joins TRBV7-9 to TRBJ2-3; D unresolved. CDR1 and CDR2 (germline): SEHNR, FQNEAQ (reference sequence). The CDR3 totals 14 residues. The CDR3 bases are TGTGCCGGCAGTCCGATGTGGTCGCCCGAGGCGCAGTATTTT. Translation gives CAGSPMWSPEAQYF.

This clonotype was seen a few times. The chain carries TRBV9 and TRBJ2-3; TRBD1 might be the D (7 bases). The CDR3 covers 15 residues. Trimming left V 2 bases short and J 1 base short, with 11 bases between. Looked up from germline, CDR1 is SGDLS and CDR2 is YYNGEE. The CDR3 DNA reads as TGTGCCAGCAGCGTCGGGGGACAGCGCACAGATACGCAGTATTTT. It is translated as CASSVGGQRTDTQYF.

A remark on this clonotype: Given a much more abundant clone one base away, this may be a read error. This chain connects TRBV20-1 to TRBJ2-3, with 10 positions matching TRBD2. Germline CDR1 and CDR2: DFQATT and SNEGSKA (reference sequence). The ends lost 1 base at V and 3 bases at J; junction bases unmatched: 16. This CDR3 has 19 amino acids. The CDR3 reads CSARGLLAGDARWTDTQYF. The CDR3, as DNA: TGCAGTGCTAGAGGTCTTCTAGCGGGAGACGCTAGGTGGACAGATACGCAGTATTTT.